This T cell receptor beta chain was recovered during a study of shared clonotypes between healthy human individuals. Each sample came from a Caucasian adult donor living in Nashville, Tennessee. The CD4+ fraction was divided into a CD45RA+ naive subset and a CD45RA-negative memory subset. The data were produced by immunoSEQ multiplex PCR, yet TCRdb's version contains in-frame clones alone and is incomplete. The repertoire holds 2.3 million or so clones, with approximately 95% as singletons. CDR1 is SGHRS and CDR2 is YFSETQ in the germline V gene. The CDR3 sequence is 16 residues long. J gave up 0 bases and V 4 bases, and 10 bases lay outside the gene matches.

The sample taken for sequencing was naive CD4+ T cells from PBMCs. Subset reported: CD45RA+ positively selected. The receptor comes from a man between 18 and 35 years old in good health. Some clones in this sample may be carry-over from other donors' samples. The chain recombines TRBV5-1 with TRBJ2-7; 7 positions match TRBD2. The CDR3 here is CASSPTTSVSSYEQYF. The CDR3 bases are TGCGCCAGCAGCCCTACTACTAGCGTCAGCTCCTACGAGCAGTACTTC.